A selection of T cell receptor beta chains follows, all from one sample in a study of shared clonotypes between healthy human individuals. TCRdb's copy holds only in-frame clones and misses some; the assay was immunoSEQ multiplex PCR. The data hold millions of clones, with around 95% observed a single time. The sequenced sample was naive CD4+ T cells sorted from blood. The receptors originated from a man aged 18 to 35 in good health. CDR3s include the opening cysteine and the closing phenylalanine or tryptophan. Each record gives: D gene, clone size, V gene, J gene, CDR3 protein, CDR3 DNA. The D gene is left open where the match is weak. A row's size may be missing; if present it is once, few, many or a size class.

>-|-|TRBV2|TRBJ2-3
CASSPQGGNTDTQYF
TGTGCCAGCAGTCCCCAGGGGGGGAACACAGATACGCAGTATTTT
>-|-|TRBV6-6|TRBJ1-1
CASSAAGSNTEAFF
TGTGCCAGCAGTGCCGCCGGGTCCAACACTGAAGCTTTCTTT
>-|-|TRBV29-1|TRBJ1-1
CSALLGRNTEAFF
TGCAGCGCCCTGTTGGGGAGGAACACTGAAGCTTTCTTT
>TRBD2|-|TRBV7-2|TRBJ2-5
CASSLRERGRKETQYF
TGTGCCAGCAGCTTACGGGAGCGGGGGAGGAAGGAGACCCAGTACTTC
>-|once|TRBV30|TRBJ1-4
CAWTLQTSNEKLFF
TGTGCCTGGACCTTACAGACATCTAATGAAAAACTGTTTTTT
>TRBD2|-|TRBV4-3|TRBJ2-2
CASSQGLAKAPGELFF
TGCGCCAGCAGCCAAGGACTAGCGAAAGCCCCCGGGGAGCTGTTTTTT
>-|-|TRBV5-1|TRBJ2-3
CASSLAGGHTDTQYF
TGCGCCAGCAGCTTGGCCGGGGGCCACACAGATACGCAGTATTTT
>-|-|TRBV10-3|TRBJ1-5
CAISEMGGERPQHF
TGTGCCATCAGTGAGATGGGCGGAGAACGGCCCCAGCATTTT
>TRBD2|-|TRBV5-6|TRBJ2-1
CASSPLVGTSESSYNEQFF
TGTGCCAGCAGCCCTTTGGTTGGGACTAGCGAGAGCTCCTACAATGAGCAGTTCTTC
>TRBD2|-|TRBV7-2|TRBJ2-3
CASSSGLAGRTDTQYF
TGTGCCAGCAGCTCGGGACTAGCGGGAAGGACAGATACGCAGTATTTT
>-|-|TRBV5-4|TRBJ2-1
CASSLAATSLKEGEQFF
TGTGCCAGCAGCTTGGCCGCGACTAGTTTAAAAGAAGGTGAGCAGTTCTTC
>TRBD1|once|TRBV7-9|TRBJ2-2
CASSPRQGITGELFF
TGTGCCAGCAGCCCGAGACAGGGGATCACCGGGGAGCTGTTTTTT
>-|-|TRBV2|TRBJ1-2
CASSALGFSLANYGYTF
TGTGCCAGCAGTGCATTAGGGTTCTCATTAGCTAACTATGGCTACACCTTC
>TRBD1|-|TRBV11-2|TRBJ1-3
CASSSPGQGDTIYF
TGTGCCAGCAGCTCCCCAGGACAGGGGGACACCATATATTTT
>TRBD2|-|TRBV30|TRBJ2-7
CAGRSFREGQYF
TGTGCCGGGAGGAGCTTCCGGGAGGGGCAGTACTTC
>-|-|TRBV2|TRBJ2-1
CASSYYNEQFF
TGTGCCAGCAGTTATTACAATGAGCAGTTCTTC
>-|-|TRBV19|TRBJ1-1
CASSSTVGTEAFF
TGTGCCAGTAGTAGCACGGTGGGGACTGAAGCTTTCTTT
>TRBD1|-|TRBV5-8|TRBJ1-5
CASSALFGTGSNQPQHF
TGTGCCAGCAGCGCTCTATTCGGGACAGGAAGCAATCAGCCCCAGCATTTT
>-|-|TRBV30|TRBJ2-7
CAWTPRGPSEQYF
TGTGCCTGGACTCCCAGGGGTCCCTCCGAGCAGTACTTC
>-|-|TRBV10-3|TRBJ1-6
CAIRDLDNSPLHF
TGTGCCATCAGGGACCTCGATAATTCACCCCTCCACTTT
>-|-|TRBV2|TRBJ2-4
CASNLDRRNIQYF
TGTGCCAGCAACCTAGATCGAAGGAACATTCAGTACTTC
>TRBD2|once|TRBV11-2|TRBJ2-3
CASSGGTSGIYTDTQYF
TGTGCCAGCAGTGGGGGGACTAGCGGGATATACACAGATACGCAGTATTTT
>TRBD1|-|TRBV6-1|TRBJ1-2
CASRPGTGGIYGYTF
TGTGCCAGCAGACCCGGGACAGGGGGCATCTATGGCTACACCTTC
>TRBD2|-|TRBV7-2|TRBJ2-1
CASSPMREGYNEQFF
TGTGCCAGCAGCCCCATGCGGGAGGGCTACAATGAGCAGTTCTTC
>-|-|TRBV7-9|TRBJ1-4
CASSLWSFQKLNEKLFF
TGTGCCAGCAGCTTATGGAGCTTCCAGAAACTTAATGAAAAACTGTTTTTT
>-|-|TRBV30|TRBJ2-6
CAWSAGAKANVLTF
TGTGCCTGGAGCGCTGGGGCTAAGGCCAACGTCCTGACTTTC
>TRBD2|-|TRBV5-1|TRBJ2-1
CASSVERGANNEQFF
TGCGCCAGCAGCGTGGAGCGGGGGGCCAACAATGAGCAGTTCTTC
>-|-|TRBV1|TRBJ2-5
CTSSHPQGLQETQYF
TGCACCAGCAGCCATCCGCAGGGCCTCCAAGAGACCCAGTACTTC
>TRBD1|-|TRBV18|TRBJ2-7
CASSGTAYYEQYF
TGTGCCAGCTCTGGGACAGCCTACTACGAGCAGTACTTC
>-|-|TRBV10-2|TRBJ2-2
CASSAGAGELFF
TGCGCCAGCAGTGCGGGGGCAGGGGAGCTGTTTTTT
>TRBD1|-|TRBV6-6|TRBJ2-7
CASSLGQGVYEQYF
TGTGCCAGCAGTTTGGGACAGGGGGTTTACGAGCAGTACTTC
>TRBD1|-|TRBV5-6|TRBJ1-6
CASIQTGTDYSPLHF
TGTGCCAGCATACAAACCGGGACAGACTATTCACCCCTCCACTTT
>-|-|TRBV28|TRBJ2-2
CASKTKRVTGELFF
TGTGCCAGCAAAACGAAGCGGGTAACCGGGGAGCTGTTTTTT
>TRBD2|-|TRBV10-3|TRBJ2-7
CAISRTSPTYEQYF
TGTGCCATCAGTCGGACTAGCCCAACCTACGAGCAGTACTTC
>TRBD1|-|TRBV7-2|TRBJ2-7
CASSLGGQGDPYEQYF
TGTGCCAGCAGCTTAGGTGGACAGGGGGATCCTTACGAGCAGTACTTC